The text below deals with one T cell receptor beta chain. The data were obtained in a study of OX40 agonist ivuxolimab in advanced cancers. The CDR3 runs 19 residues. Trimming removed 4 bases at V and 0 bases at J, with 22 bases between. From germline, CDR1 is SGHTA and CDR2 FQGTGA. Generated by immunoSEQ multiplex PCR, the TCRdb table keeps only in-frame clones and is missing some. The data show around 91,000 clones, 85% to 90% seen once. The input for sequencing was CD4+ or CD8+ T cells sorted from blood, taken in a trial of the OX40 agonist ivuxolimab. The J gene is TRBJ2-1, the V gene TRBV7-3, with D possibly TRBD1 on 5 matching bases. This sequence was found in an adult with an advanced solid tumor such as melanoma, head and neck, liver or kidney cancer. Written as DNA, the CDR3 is TGTGCCAGCAGCTCCCCCCAGGGCGACTCTTTAATCTCCTACAATGAGCAGTTCTTC. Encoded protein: CASSSPQGDSLISYNEQFF.